A single sample gave rise to the 21 T cell receptor beta chains below, sequenced in a study of blood T cell repertoires in COVID-19. TCRdb's table, derived via immunoSEQ multiplex PCR, lists solely in-frame clones and lacks some. The sample comprises some 250,000 clones, roughly 88% of which are singletons, and about 1.9% rests with the top ten. The material sequenced was PBMCs or T cells enriched from blood (not recorded which). All receptors come from a woman in her 50s who had recovered from COVID-19.

The genes are TRBV7-8 and TRBJ1-5; the match to TRBD1 covers 9 bases. The CDR3 runs to 15 residues. The trim removed 4 bases at V and 3 bases at J, leaving 4 bases unmatched. CDR1 is SGHVS and CDR2 is FQNEAQ in the germline V gene. The CDR3 DNA reads TGTGCCAGCAGCTCCTGGGACAGGGTCAATCAGCCCCAGCATTTT. Its translation: CASSSWDRVNQPQHF. Full variable domain (missing parts from reference TRBV7-8 and TRBJ1-5): GAGVSQSPRYKVAKRGQDVALRCDPISGHVSLFWYQQALGQGPEFLTYFQNEAQLDKSGLPSDRFFAERPEGSVSTLKIQRTQQEDSAVYLCASSSWDRVNQPQHFGDGTRLSIL.

The chain joins TRBV7-9 to TRBJ1-2, with D perhaps matching TRBD1 (5 bases). Germline CDR1 reads SEHNR; CDR2 reads FQNEAQ (reference sequence). V lost 3 bases and J 1 base, leaving 21 bases between the germline ends. The CDR3 runs 18 residues. The CDR3 reads CASSLGLTRGIRNYGYTF. CDR3 sequence (DNA): TGTGCCAGCAGCTTGGGTTTGACAAGGGGAATTCGTAACTATGGCTACACCTTC.

The chain employs TRBV28 and TRBJ1-1; D remains ambiguous. Germline CDR1 reads MDHEN; CDR2 reads SYDVKM. The CDR3 runs 15 residues. V lost 1 base and J 0 bases, leaving 9 bases between the germline ends. The DNA of the CDR3 is TGTGCCAGCAGTTTATTCGCAGAACTGAACACTGAAGCTTTCTTT. It translates to CASSLFAELNTEAFF.

This chain connects TRBV6-5 to TRBJ2-1; D is perhaps TRBD2 (6 bases). V lost 5 bases to trimming and J lost 14 bases, with 25 bases between them. Germline V CDR1 and CDR2: MNHEY, SVGAGI. The CDR3 sequence is 15 residues long. This CDR3 reads CASSPSWNRDSNKFF. The CDR3 coding sequence is TGTGCCAGCAGTCCAAGCTGGAATCGGGACTCTAACAAGTTCTTC.

The gene calls are TRBV27 and TRBJ2-6; the match to TRBD1 covers 7 bases. CDR1 is MNHEY and CDR2 is SMNVEV in the germline V gene (reference sequence). J lost 3 bases, V lost 6 bases, and 14 bases had no gene match. The CDR3 has 18 residues. CDR3: CASRKKAHRGGGANVLTF. The CDR3, as DNA: TGTGCCAGCAGAAAAAAAGCACACAGGGGTGGTGGGGCCAACGTCCTGACTTTC.

V gene TRBV5-1 combines with J gene TRBJ2-1; D remains unclear. Germline CDR1 reads SGHRS; CDR2 reads YFSETQ. Trimming removed 0 bases at V and 3 bases at J, with 10 bases between. CDR3 length equals 15 residues. The chain's CDR3 is CASSLGGNFYNEQFF. CDR3 sequence (DNA): TGCGCCAGCAGCTTGGGTGGCAATTTCTACAATGAGCAGTTCTTC.

The chain employs TRBV10-1 and TRBJ2-7; D gene unclear. Between the trimmed V and J ends, which lost 4 bases and 3 bases, there was a span of 4 bases. The CDR3 extends over 11 amino acids. CDR1 and CDR2 (germline): WNHNN, SYGVQD (reference sequence). The CDR3 nucleotides read TGCGCCAGCAGTGCAGACTACGAGCAGTACTTC. Encoded protein: CASSADYEQYF.

The rearrangement uses TRBV5-5 and TRBJ1-2; 7 nucleotides agree with TRBD1. V shed 5 bases, J shed 4 bases, and the junction held 5 bases outside the gene matches. Germline CDR1 is SGHKS and CDR2 is YYEKEE (reference sequence). The CDR3 covers 13 residues. The CDR3 region is CASSSGQAYGYTF. In nucleotides, the CDR3 is TGTGCCAGCAGTTCTGGACAGGCCTATGGCTACACCTTC.

Note on this clone: Within the sample, other DNA sequences also encode this same CDR3. The gene calls are TRBV7-2 and TRBJ2-5; 7 nucleotides match TRBD1. This CDR3 has 14 residues. J lost 5 bases, V lost 3 bases, and 6 bases had no gene match. Germline-derived CDR1 and CDR2 are SGHTA and FQGNSA. The CDR3 region is CASSFNRGLETQYF. The CDR3 coding sequence is TGTGCCAGCAGCTTCAACAGGGGTCTGGAGACCCAGTACTTC.

This chain joins TRBV5-4 and TRBJ2-1; D may be TRBD2 (5 bases). Between the trimmed V and J ends, which lost 1 base and 6 bases, there was a span of 11 bases. There are 14 residues in the CDR3. CDR1 is SGHNT, CDR2 YYREEE, per germline (reference sequence). DNA for the CDR3: TGTGCCAGCAGCTTGAGGGAGAGGTTCAATGAGCAGTTCTTC. Its protein product is CASSLRERFNEQFF.

This chain links TRBV27 with TRBJ2-7; possibly TRBD1 for D (6 bases). CDR1 is MNHEY, CDR2 SMNVEV, per germline (reference sequence). With 6 bases removed from V and 7 bases from J, the gap between germline ends came to 22 bases. CDR3 length: 15 amino acids. The CDR3 region is CASSPGERPSPEQYF. Written as DNA, the CDR3 is TGTGCCAGCAGCCCAGGGGAAAGACCGTCACCGGAGCAGTACTTC.

This rearrangement joins TRBV7-8 to TRBJ2-1; D perhaps matches TRBD1 (5 bases). Trimming pared 8 bases from V and 7 bases from J, leaving 12 bases between. This CDR3 comprises 12 residues. Germline values: CDR1 SGHVS, CDR2 FQNEAQ. The CDR3 protein is CASSGYLNEQFF. The DNA of the CDR3 is TGTGCCAGCTCAGGGTATTTGAATGAGCAGTTCTTC.

The rearrangement uses TRBV5-8 and TRBJ2-3; 10 positions match TRBD2. Germline V gene sequence: CDR1 SGHTS, CDR2 YDEGEE. V was clipped by 4 bases and J by 4 bases; unmatched bases: 12. CDR3 size: 17 residues. The CDR3 spells CASSLRGTSDIADTQYF. CDR3 DNA: TGTGCCAGCAGCCTGCGGGGGACTAGCGATATCGCAGATACGCAGTATTTT. Together with reference TRBV5-8 and TRBJ2-3, the CDR3 gives the full variable domain: EAGVTQSPTHLIKTRGQQATLRCSPISGHTSVYWYQQALGLGLQFLLWYDEGEERNRGNFPPRFSGRQFPNYSSELNVNALELEDSALYLCASSLRGTSDIADTQYFGPGTRLTVL.

The chain combines TRBV21-1 with TRBJ2-7; the table's D call TRBD1 went unverified against the DNA. TRBV21-1 is listed as a pseudogene. The CDR3 is made up of 16 amino acids. This CDR3 is CASSKGATGAFYEQYF. CDR3 nucleotides: TGTGCCAGCAGCAAAGGAGCCACAGGGGCATTCTACGAGCAGTACTTC.

The chain employs TRBV28 and TRBJ2-7; 12 bases fit TRBD2. Germline assignment: CDR1 MDHEN and CDR2 SYDVKM. CDR3 length: 16 residues. The V gene end was trimmed by 4 bases and the J gene end by 6 bases; junction bases not matched to a gene: 10. CDR3 DNA: TGTGCCAGCAGTTCCCGACTAGCGGGAGAGGATTTCGAGCAGTACTTC. This codes for CASSSRLAGEDFEQYF. The full variable domain, in which reference TRBV28 and TRBJ2-7 provide the parts outside the CDR3, is DVKVTQSSRYLVKRTGEKVFLECVQDMDHENMFWYRQDPGLGLRLIYFSYDVKMKEKGDIPEGYSVSREKKERFSLILESASTNQTSMYLCASSSRLAGEDFEQYFGPGTRLTVT.

This clone has more than one count but fewer than ten. The chain uses TRBV6-1 and TRBJ1-6; the match to TRBD1 covers 9 bases. V shed 0 bases and J 10 bases; nucleotides not matched to a gene: 7. Germline V gives CDR1 MNHNS, CDR2 SASEGT. The CDR3 is made up of 16 amino acids. The CDR3, as DNA: TGTGCCAGCAGTGAAGCCCCCGGACAGGGGAACTCACCCCTCCACTTT. This codes for CASSEAPGQGNSPLHF.

Concerning this clone: The same CDR3 can be traced to other DNA sequences in this sample. The J gene is TRBJ2-7, the V gene TRBV29-1; 7 bases are a match to TRBD1. The CDR3 covers 12 residues. Germline V gives CDR1 SQVTM, CDR2 ANQGSEA. V dropped 4 bases and J dropped 0; count of bases not matched to a gene: 0. The CDR3 region has the DNA TGCAGCGTTGGGGACAGCTCCTACGAGCAGTACTTC. Protein: CSVGDSSYEQYF.

Only a few counts were recorded for this clone. The chain joins TRBV5-1 to TRBJ2-1, with 9 bases matching TRBD2. V lost 4 bases to trimming and J lost 8 bases; unmatched junction nucleotides: 13. Germline V gene data show CDR1 as SGHRS and CDR2 as YFSETQ. There are 16 residues in the CDR3. CDR3 in amino acids: CASSRRASGIGDEQFF. The DNA of the CDR3 is TGCGCCAGCAGCCGCCGTGCTAGCGGGATAGGTGATGAGCAGTTCTTC. The whole variable domain, remainder taken from reference TRBV5-1 and TRBJ2-1, is KAGVTQTPRYLIKTRGQQVTLSCSPISGHRSVSWYQQTPGQGLQFLFEYFSETQRNKGNFPGRFSGRQFSNSRSEMNVSTLELGDSALYLCASSRRASGIGDEQFFGPGTRLTVL.

The chain links TRBV7-9 to TRBJ1-2, with D uncertain. This CDR3 contains 14 residues. Per the germline V gene, CDR1 is SEHNR and CDR2 is FQNEAQ (reference sequence). The V gene lost 5 bases and the J gene lost 4 bases, with 14 bases spanning the gap. CDR3 bases: TGTGCCAGCAGCCCCCGGGGTCGGGCCTATGGCTACACCTTC. As protein: CASSPRGRAYGYTF.

The sample holds a few counts of this clone. The gene calls are TRBV27 and TRBJ2-1, with 14 bases identical to TRBD2. The CDR3 consists of 16 residues. Germline V lookup: CDR1 MNHEY, CDR2 SMNVEV (reference sequence). Trimming removed 2 bases from V and 8 bases from J; junction bases left unmatched: 5. In nucleotides, the CDR3 is TGTGCCAGCAGTTTAAGACTAGCGGGAGGGCGAGATGAGCAGTTCTTC. Amino acid sequence: CASSLRLAGGRDEQFF.

In its sample, this clone was seen once. The chain is built from TRBV18 and TRBJ2-7; 7 bases fit TRBD1. This CDR3 spans 14 amino acids. CDR1 is KGHSH, CDR2 LQKENI, per germline. V shed 2 bases, J shed 5 bases, and the junction held 6 bases outside the gene matches. The CDR3 sequence is CASSPNTGADEQYF. CDR3 sequence (DNA): TGTGCCAGCTCACCAAACACAGGGGCTGACGAGCAGTACTTC.